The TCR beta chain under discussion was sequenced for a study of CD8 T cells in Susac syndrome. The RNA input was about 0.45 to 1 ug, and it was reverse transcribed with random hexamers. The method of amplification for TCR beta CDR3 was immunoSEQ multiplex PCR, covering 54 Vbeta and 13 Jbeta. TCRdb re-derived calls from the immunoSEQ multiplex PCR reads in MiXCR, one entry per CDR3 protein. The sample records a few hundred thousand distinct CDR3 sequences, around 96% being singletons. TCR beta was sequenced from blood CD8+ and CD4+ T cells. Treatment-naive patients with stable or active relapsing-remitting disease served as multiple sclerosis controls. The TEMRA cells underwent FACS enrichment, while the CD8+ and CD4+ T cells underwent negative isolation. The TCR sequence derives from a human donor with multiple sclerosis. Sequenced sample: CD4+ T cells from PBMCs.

The CDR3 loop is CASSSGDSIYGYTF. CDR3 sequence (DNA): TGTGCCAGCAGTTCGGGGGACAGTATCTATGGCTACACCTTC. The chain combines TRBV12-3 or TRBV12-4 with TRBJ1-2, with 7 positions matching TRBD1. Germline trimming cut 4 bases from V and 4 bases from J; bases unmatched to any gene: 6. This CDR3 comprises 14 residues.